A selection of T cell receptor delta chains follows, all from one sample in a study of Vδ1+ human thymocytes. TCRdb re-called clones from the multiplex PCR reads using CATT. The sample yields about 73,000 delta-chain clones, around 34% seen once. The sample comprised Vdelta1+ gamma-delta thymocytes from the thymus. These TCRs come from a boy under three years old who had congenital heart surgery. Each CDR3 is given without its conserved first and last residue.

V,J,CDR3
TRDV1,TRDJ1,ALGERNLPGVLI
TRDV1,TRDJ1,ALGELVSTPGSTGGFPPDTDKLI
TRDV1,TRDJ1,ALGERSAGLGVYTDKLI
TRDV1,TRDJ1,ALGELIYGLGAIYTDKLI
TRDV2,TRDJ1,ACDTAFEGGYLVYTDKLI
TRDV1,TRDJ1,ALGELTSLRRWGIVRTDKLI
TRDV1,TRDJ1,ALGEPLFLPYCSDKLI
TRDV1,TRDJ1,ALGEPTTSTGGCHTDKLI
TRDV1,TRDJ1,ALGVLVPTTFLVKGYTDKLI
TRDV2,TRDJ1,ACGTGPTPGGYVGADKLI
TRDV1,TRDJ1,ALGETLHFPTAGGSYTDKLI
TRDV1,TRDJ1,ALGEIFHLNKNKLI
TRDV1,TRDJ1,ALGELRYRTGGYAPYTDKLI
TRDV1,TRDJ1,ALGGFLLTTGDRVDKLI
TRDV1,TRDJ1,ALGEPQPYGAGWGTYTDKLI
TRDV1,TRDJ1,ALGEAVYTAGDPRYTDKLI
TRDV2,TRDJ1,ACDTSWGPNTDKLI
TRDV1,TRDJ1,ALGNYEYTDKLI
TRDV1,TRDJ1,ALGELLPIPPYTYTDKLI
TRDV1,TRDJ1,ALGELLGYKGVLGTSYTDKLI
TRDV1,TRDJ1,ALGELPNWGIPDKLI
TRDV1,TRDJ1,ALGTYPPPRTGGYALYTDKLI
TRDV1,TRDJ1,ALGEVSFYTDKLI
TRDV1,TRDJ1,ALGEKDLFPHDKLI
TRDV1,TRDJ1,ALGEGETDWGISDKLI
TRDV1,TRDJ1,ALGTSNTSDKLI
TRDV1,TRDJ1,ALGELLTLGWGIRGPDKLI
TRDV1,TRDJ1,ALGEPGWPYTDKLI
TRDV1,TRDJ1,ALGEIFLRASTGGYPRRYTDKLI
TRDV2,TRDJ1,ACARGYKRVYTDKLI
TRDV1,TRDJ1,ALGEGRAYSHWSYTDKLI
TRDV1,TRDJ1,ALGGRSPPLWGIPPYTDKLI
TRDV1,TRDJ1,ALGELVPTYWGRDKLI
TRDV1,TRDJ1,ALGVAGKAKLI
TRDV1,TRDJ1,ALGEPKVSFTGGYDPMYTDKLI
TRDV1,TRDJ1,ALGELVPSSLLGDEWADKLI
TRDV2,TRDJ1,ACDTGTGDGRDKLI
TRDV2,TRDJ3,ACDTWLWDTRQMF
TRDV1,TRDJ1,ALGGLVSRPLGRCYTDKLI
TRDV2,TRDJ1,ACDTVLGDPWWGYTGKLI
TRDV1,TRDJ1,APGESFLLQWGFLGDDKLI
TRDV1,TRDJ1,ALGASTLSFPPPTGGWYTDKLI
TRDV1,TRDJ1,ALRLTGGYRAPSSIKLI
TRDV1,TRDJ1,ALGEAKTGHWGIRADKLI
TRDV1,TRDJ1,ALGEHPSRGVLGAPYTDKLI
TRDV1,TRDJ1,ALRGGYTDKLI
TRDV1,TRDJ1,ALGVLLGDSAYTDKLI
TRDV1,TRDJ2,ALGDREHPTLDWGLLTAQLF
TRDV1,TRDJ1,ALGELSPLTGGYSTDKLI